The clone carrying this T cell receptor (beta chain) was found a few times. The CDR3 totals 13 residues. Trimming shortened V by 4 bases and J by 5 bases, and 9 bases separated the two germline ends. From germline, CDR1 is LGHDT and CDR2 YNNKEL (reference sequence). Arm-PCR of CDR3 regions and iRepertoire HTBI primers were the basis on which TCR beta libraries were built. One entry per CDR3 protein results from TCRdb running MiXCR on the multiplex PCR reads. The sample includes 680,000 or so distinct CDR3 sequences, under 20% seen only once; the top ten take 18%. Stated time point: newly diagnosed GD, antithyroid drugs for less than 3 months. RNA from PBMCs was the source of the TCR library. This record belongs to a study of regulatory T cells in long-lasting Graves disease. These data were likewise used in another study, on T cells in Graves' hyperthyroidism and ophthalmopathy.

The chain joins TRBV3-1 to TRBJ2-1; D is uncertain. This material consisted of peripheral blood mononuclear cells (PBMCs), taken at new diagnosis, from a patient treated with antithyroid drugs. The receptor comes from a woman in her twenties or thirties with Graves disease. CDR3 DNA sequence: TGTGCCAGCAGCCTTGACTTAAACAATGAGCAGTTCTTC. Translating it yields CASSLDLNNEQFF.